A single sample gave rise to the 20 T cell receptor beta chains below, sequenced in a study of breast tumors, draining lymph nodes, adjacent tissues. MiXCR, applied by TCRdb to the multiplex PCR reads, yields one record per CDR3 protein. The table lists approximately 140,000 distinct CDR3 sequences, less than 35% of them singletons, with about 2.5% in the top ten. The lymph nodes were axillary draining lymph nodes from breast cancer patients. Input material: axillary lymph node tissue. These receptors were obtained from a female donor with breast cancer. Some clones in this sample may be carry-over from other donors' samples.

This clonotype was counted ten times or more. The chain joins TRBV19 to TRBJ2-3, with TRBD2 matching 8 bases. CDR1 is LNHDA, CDR2 SQIVND, per germline (reference sequence). The CDR3 length is 16 residues. V gave up 3 bases and J gave up 2 bases; unmatched junction bases: 7. CDR3 protein: CASSMRATSATDTQYF. DNA for the CDR3: TGTGCCAGTAGTATGAGGGCGACTAGCGCCACAGATACGCAGTATTTT.

Note on this clonotype: The junction does not match germline at one end; this may be a read error. This chain joins TRBV20-1 and TRBJ2-7; the match to TRBD1 covers 8 bases. The end of the DNA aligns better with TRBJ2-1, so the J call may be wrong. The V gene's germline CDR1 is DFQATT and CDR2 SNEGSKA (reference sequence). This CDR3 has 15 amino acids. The CDR3 loop reads CSAGESGTGGYEQFF. CDR3 bases: TGCAGTGCTGGAGAATCCGGGACAGGCGGCTACGAGCAGTTCTTC.

Concerning this clonotype: One end of the junction fails to match germline, which may point to a read error. J is TRBJ2-5 and V is TRBV6-1; TRBD1 or TRBD2 may be the D gene (6 bases each). This CDR3 region has 13 residues. CDR1 and CDR2 from the germline V gene are MNHNS and SASEGT. CDR3 bases: TGTGCCAGCAGTGATGCAGTACCGGGGGCCCAGTGCTTC. Translated, it gives CASSDAVPGAQCF.

This clonotype has only a few counts. This may stem from a read error, because a much larger clone lies one nucleotide away. The gene calls are TRBV6-2 or TRBV6-3 and TRBJ1-6; TRBD1 agrees at 7 bases. V lost 5 bases to trimming and J lost 10 bases; unmatched junction nucleotides: 11. Per germline, CDR1 MNHEY and CDR2 SVGEGT. There are 15 residues in the CDR3. The DNA of the CDR3 is TGTGCCAGCAGTCTCCGACAGGGTGAATTGTCACCCCTCCACTTT. Translated: CASSLRQGELSPLHF.

This clonotype appeared many times. This chain connects TRBV6-5 to TRBJ1-6, with D unclear. This CDR3 has 19 amino acids. Germline V gene data show CDR1 as MNHEY and CDR2 as SVGAGI. V was trimmed by 3 bases and J by 0 bases, leaving 18 bases between them. CDR3 sequence: CASSYSAQKGSSYNSPLHF. The CDR3 coding sequence is TGTGCCAGCAGTTATTCCGCCCAGAAAGGGAGCTCCTATAATTCACCCCTCCACTTT.

Ten or more counts support this clonotype. V gene TRBV20-1 combines with J gene TRBJ1-2, with 8 bases lining up with TRBD1. CDR1 is DFQATT and CDR2 is SNEGSKA in the germline V gene (reference sequence). The ends lost 6 bases at V and 4 bases at J; junction bases unmatched: 10. The CDR3 length is 14 residues. DNA of the CDR3: TGCAGTGCCCAGGCACAGGGGGGGTCCTATGGCTACACCTTC. This sequence encodes CSAQAQGGSYGYTF.

As to this clonotype: This may stem from a read error, because a much larger clone lies one nucleotide away. The chain links TRBV5-4 to TRBJ1-3; TRBD1 is a possible D gene (6 bases). The CDR3 covers 16 residues. Germline CDR1 SGHNT, CDR2 YYREEE (reference sequence). The chain's CDR3 is CAGSSGDRFSGNTIYF. In nucleotides, the CDR3 is TGTGCCGGCAGCTCGGGAGACAGGTTCTCTGGAAACACCATATATTTT.

In regard to this clonotype: At one boundary the junction diverges from the germline segment, which might be a read error. The rearrangement links TRBV20-1 to TRBJ1-6, with 8 bases matching TRBD1. This CDR3 is built from 15 residues. Germline V lookup: CDR1 DFQATT, CDR2 SNEGSKA (reference sequence). CDR3 amino acids: CNADSGQGLNSPFHF. In nucleotides, the CDR3 is TGCAATGCCGACAGCGGACAGGGCCTTAATTCACCCTTCCACTTT.

This clonotype was seen repeatedly, ten times or more. The chain employs TRBV29-1 and TRBJ2-3; no clear D. CDR3 length: 11 amino acids. V shed 6 bases and J shed 4 bases, with 8 bases lying between them. In germline, CDR1 is SQVTM, CDR2 ANQGSEA. For the CDR3, the DNA is TGCAGCGTGTTTAGGGCAGATACGCAGTATTTT. Translated, it gives CSVFRADTQYF.

This clonotype appeared many times. The genes are TRBV6-2 or TRBV6-3 and TRBJ2-7; D not resolved. CDR1 MNHEY and CDR2 SVGEGT come from the germline V gene. Trimming shortened V by 2 bases and J by 3 bases, and 17 bases separated the two germline ends. This CDR3 is built from 16 residues. CDR3 sequence: CASSYRPATSGYEQYV. The CDR3 DNA reads TGTGCCAGCAGTTACCGTCCTGCAACCTCGGGCTACGAGCAGTACGTC.

This clonotype was counted at least ten times. The V and J genes are TRBV28 and TRBJ2-7; 9 bases line up with TRBD1. The CDR3 totals 12 residues. Germline V CDR1 and CDR2: MDHEN, SYDVKM. The ends lost 4 bases at V and 9 bases at J; junction bases unmatched: 4. CDR3 loop: CASSWTGVGQYF. CDR3 coding DNA: TGTGCCAGCAGTTGGACAGGGGTCGGGCAGTACTTC. The full variable domain, with the rest looked up from reference TRBV28 and TRBJ2-7, is DVKVTQSSRYLVKRTGEKVFLECVQDMDHENMFWYRQDPGLGLRLIYFSYDVKMKEKGDIPEGYSVSREKKERFSLILESASTNQTSMYLCASSWTGVGQYFGPGTRLTVT.

This clonotype showed up just a few times. V usage is TRBV6-2 or TRBV6-3 and J usage is TRBJ2-5; D unclear. Germline V lookup: CDR1 MNHEY, CDR2 SVGEGT. This CDR3 is built from 14 residues. Trimming left V 2 bases short and J 1 base short, with 8 bases between. The CDR3 reads CASSYVGLQETQYF. The CDR3 DNA reads as TGTGCCAGCAGTTACGTCGGTCTCCAAGAGACCCAGTACTTC.

This clonotype showed up many times. The rearrangement links TRBV2 to TRBJ1-4; a possible D gene is TRBD1 (5 bases). The CDR3 consists of 16 residues. Per germline, CDR1 SNHLY and CDR2 FYNNEI. Trimming shortened V by 3 bases and J by 3 bases, and 14 bases separated the two germline ends. In DNA form, the CDR3 reads TGTGCCAGCAGTGACTCAGGGAGGTCGGCTAATGAAAAACTGTTTTTT. This sequence encodes CASSDSGRSANEKLFF.

This clonotype was counted only a few times. A much larger clone differs by one base, so this may be a read error. The CDR3 does not close with the conserved phenylalanine or tryptophan, likely indicating a read error. The chain carries TRBV7-9 and TRBJ2-1, with 7 bases matching TRBD2. The length of the CDR3 is 14 residues. The V segment lost 2 bases and the J segment 6 bases; nucleotides outside the gene matches: 4. Germline CDR1 SEHNR, CDR2 FQNEAQ (reference sequence). For the CDR3, the DNA is TGTGCCAGCAGCTTAACGGGCGGGGGCAATGAGCAGTTCCTC. Encoded protein: CASSLTGGGNEQFL.

The rearrangement joins TRBV12-3 or TRBV12-4 to TRBJ2-3; the match to TRBD1 covers 11 bases. V lost 8 bases to trimming and J lost 0 bases; unmatched junction nucleotides: 4. The CDR3 runs 15 residues. The CDR3 DNA is TGTGCCAGCGTTGGACAGGGGGCGAGCACAGATACGCAGTATTTT. Translation gives CASVGQGASTDTQYF.

This clonotype occurred many times. This chain uses TRBV7-2 with TRBJ2-3; D is perhaps TRBD1 (5 bases). The CDR3 has 13 residues. V lost 7 bases and J 4 bases, leaving 12 bases between the germline ends. The germline CDR1 and CDR2 sequences are SGHTA and FQGNSA. CDR3 sequence reads: CASTQTGADTQYF. The CDR3 DNA reads as TGTGCCAGCACGCAAACAGGAGCAGATACGCAGTATTTT. The entire variable domain, with the rest obtained from reference TRBV7-2 and TRBJ2-3, is as follows: GAGVSQSPSNKVTEKGKDVELRCDPISGHTALYWYRQSLGQGLEFLIYFQGNSAPDKSGLPSDRFSAERTGGSVSTLTIQRTQQEDSAVYLCASTQTGADTQYFGPGTRLTVL.

This clonotype was recorded at least ten times. The chain joins TRBV9 to TRBJ1-3; 8 positions match TRBD1. This CDR3 is built from 14 residues. In germline, CDR1 is SGDLS, CDR2 YYNGEE. Losses at the gene ends were 6 bases for V and 4 bases for J; bases not matched to a gene: 6. In DNA form, the CDR3 reads TGTGCCAGCAACCAGGGGGCTTCGGGAAACACCATATATTTT. Translation: CASNQGASGNTIYF. Combining the CDR3 with reference TRBV9 and TRBJ1-3 gives the whole variable domain DSGVTQTPKHLITATGQRVTLRCSPRSGDLSVYWYQQSLDQGLQFLIQYYNGEERAKGNILERFSAQQFPDLHSELNLSSLELGDSALYFCASNQGASGNTIYFGEGSWLTVV.

This clonotype came up many times. The chain joins TRBV14 to TRBJ1-6, with D uncertain. The CDR3 extends over 15 amino acids. CDR1 is SGHDN and CDR2 is FVKESK in the germline V gene. The V end was cut by 0 bases, the J end by 9 bases, with 12 bases between. This CDR3 reads CASSQDAPGVSPLHF. The CDR3 nucleotides are TGTGCCAGCAGCCAAGATGCCCCTGGTGTTTCACCCCTCCACTTT.

In this sample, this clonotype turned up many times. This chain links TRBV18 with TRBJ2-1; 9 bases map to TRBD2. Germline CDR1 KGHSH, CDR2 LQKENI. CDR3 length: 15 residues. V lost 3 bases to trimming and J lost 4 bases; unmatched junction nucleotides: 4. The CDR3 region has the DNA TGTGCCAGCTCACCCACTAGCGGGTATTACAATGAGCAGTTCTTC. This translates into CASSPTSGYYNEQFF.

In its sample, this clonotype was seen many times. The gene calls are TRBV2 and TRBJ1-2; D is unresolved. Germline values: CDR1 SNHLY, CDR2 FYNNEI. V dropped 4 bases and J dropped 4 bases, with 13 bases sitting between them. The CDR3 runs 14 residues. The CDR3: CASSGTSSSYGYTF. In DNA, the CDR3 is TGTGCCAGCAGTGGTACGTCTTCTTCCTATGGCTACACCTTC.